This T cell receptor beta chain is drawn from a study of technical replicates of blood from several donors. Between the trimmed V and J ends, which lost 3 bases and 0 bases, there was a span of 9 bases. The CDR3 loop spans 14 amino acids. Germline V lookup: CDR1 SEHNR, CDR2 FQNEAQ (reference sequence). Repertoires were generated with immunoSEQ multiplex PCR, while TCRdb's copy carries only in-frame clones and drops some. The repertoire has approximately 94,000 clones, about 95% of them found once; the top ten carry approximately 0.37%. V and J are TRBV7-9 and TRBJ2-7; D remains ambiguous. Input material: T cells isolated from PBMCs. The sequence derives from a human donor in good health. CDR3 protein: CASSFVQDSYEQYF. Here the CDR3 DNA reads TGTGCCAGCAGCTTCGTTCAGGACTCCTACGAGCAGTACTTC.